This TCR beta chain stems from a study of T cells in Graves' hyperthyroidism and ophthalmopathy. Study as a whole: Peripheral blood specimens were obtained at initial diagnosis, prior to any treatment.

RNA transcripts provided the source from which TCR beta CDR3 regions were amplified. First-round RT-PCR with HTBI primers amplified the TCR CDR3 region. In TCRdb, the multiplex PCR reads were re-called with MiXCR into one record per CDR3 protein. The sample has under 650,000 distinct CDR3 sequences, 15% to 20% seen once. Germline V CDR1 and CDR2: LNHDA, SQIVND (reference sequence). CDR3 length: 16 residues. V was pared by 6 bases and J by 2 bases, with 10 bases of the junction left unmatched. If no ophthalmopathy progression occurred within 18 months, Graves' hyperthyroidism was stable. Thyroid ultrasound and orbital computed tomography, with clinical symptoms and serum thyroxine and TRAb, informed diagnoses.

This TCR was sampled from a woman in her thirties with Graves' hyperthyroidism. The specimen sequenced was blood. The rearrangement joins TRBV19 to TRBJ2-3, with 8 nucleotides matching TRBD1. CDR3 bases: TGTGCCAGTAGCCGGAGGACAGGGATGAACACAGATACGCAGTATTTT. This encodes CASSRRTGMNTDTQYF.